A selection of T cell receptor beta chains follows, all from one sample in a study of cytomegalovirus exposure and HLA in healthy donors. The table came from immunoSEQ multiplex PCR; TCRdb's copy has only in-frame clones and leaves some out. The sample holds under 200,000 clones, around 82% seen once. What was sequenced was PBMCs. The receptors here all came from a man aged 25-45 years in good health and CMV-seronegative. CDR3s include the opening cysteine and the closing phenylalanine or tryptophan. Each record gives: J gene, clone size, V gene, D gene, CDR3 protein, CDR3 DNA. The D gene is left open where the match is weak. A row's size may be missing; if present it is once, few, many or a size class.

TRBJ2-7,NA,TRBV30,NA,CAWSEVSYEQYF,TGTGCCTGGAGTGAGGTTAGCTACGAGCAGTACTTC
TRBJ1-3,NA,TRBV2,NA,CASRSPSGNTIYF,TGTGCCAGCAGGAGTCCATCTGGAAACACCATATATTTT
TRBJ2-7,NA,TRBV4-2,NA,CASSQDRGSPYEQYF,TGTGCCAGCAGCCAAGATCGGGGGTCCCCCTACGAGCAGTACTTC
TRBJ2-7,NA,TRBV11-3,TRBD1,CASSSRTGHSYEQYF,TGTGCCAGCAGCTCGAGGACAGGGCACTCCTACGAGCAGTACTTC
TRBJ1-5,NA,TRBV5-6,NA,CASSLRGTSNQPQHF,TGTGCCAGCAGCTTGCGGGGAACCAGCAATCAGCCCCAGCATTTT
TRBJ2-7,once,TRBV30,TRBD1,CAWSSGQETYEQYF,TGTGCCTGGAGCTCTGGACAGGAGACCTACGAGCAGTACTTC
TRBJ2-2,NA,TRBV27,TRBD2,CASSFGLAGANTGELFF,TGTGCCAGCAGTTTTGGACTAGCGGGGGCCAACACCGGGGAGCTGTTTTTT
TRBJ2-7,NA,TRBV13,TRBD2,CASSSGGGGDYEQYF,TGTGCCAGCAGCTCCGGGGGCGGGGGGGATTACGAGCAGTACTTC
TRBJ2-7,NA,TRBV10-3,TRBD1,CATAPGDRAREQYF,TGTGCCACAGCCCCCGGGGACAGGGCTAGGGAGCAGTACTTC
TRBJ1-1,NA,TRBV25-1,TRBD1,CASRPGGLDTEAFF,TGTGCCAGCAGGCCAGGGGGCTTGGACACTGAAGCTTTCTTT
TRBJ2-1,NA,TRBV6-5,NA,CASSYSSVHEQFF,TGTGCCAGCAGTTACTCGTCGGTCCATGAGCAGTTCTTC
TRBJ1-2,NA,TRBV7-6,NA,CASSPGGRGYTF,TGTGCCAGCAGCCCCGGTGGTCGGGGCTACACCTTC
TRBJ1-4,NA,TRBV5-6,TRBD1,CASSRTGGLNEKLFF,TGTGCCAGCAGCAGAACAGGGGGCCTTAATGAAAAACTGTTTTTT
TRBJ2-1,NA,TRBV5-4,NA,CASSLTAGYNEQFF,TGTGCCAGCAGCTTGACAGCGGGCTACAATGAGCAGTTCTTC
TRBJ1-2,NA,TRBV9,TRBD1,CASSLWDRDDGYTF,TGTGCCAGCAGCTTATGGGACAGGGATGATGGCTACACCTTC
TRBJ2-7,NA,TRBV5-4,NA,CASSLVGTSSYEQYF,TGTGCCAGCAGCTTGGTAGGGACTTCTTCCTACGAGCAGTACTTC
TRBJ2-7,NA,TRBV7-2,NA,CASGMGGSRYEQYF,TGTGCCAGCGGTATGGGGGGATCTCGGTACGAGCAGTACTTC
TRBJ1-6,NA,TRBV5-1,TRBD1,CASSPADRGRSPLHF,TGCGCCAGCAGCCCAGCCGACAGGGGTCGTTCACCCCTCCACTTT
TRBJ2-1,NA,TRBV14,TRBD2,CASSQGGRWNEQFF,TGTGCCAGCAGCCAAGGCGGGAGGTGGAATGAGCAGTTCTTC
TRBJ2-7,NA,TRBV6-5,TRBD1,CASSWTGGSEQYF,TGTGCCAGCAGTTGGACAGGGGGCAGCGAGCAGTACTTC
TRBJ2-3,NA,TRBV5-1,NA,CASSATGTDTQYF,TGCGCCAGCAGCGCTACAGGGACAGATACGCAGTATTTT
TRBJ2-1,NA,TRBV11-2,NA,CASRGGISYNEQFF,TGTGCCAGCAGGGGGGGTATCTCCTACAATGAGCAGTTCTTC
TRBJ2-2,NA,TRBV5-4,NA,CASSLAGRGSGELFF,TGTGCCAGCAGCTTGGCTGGCAGGGGATCCGGGGAGCTGTTTTTT
TRBJ2-1,NA,TRBV7-9,NA,CASSSGAYNEQFF,TGTGCCAGCAGCTCAGGGGCTTACAATGAGCAGTTCTTC
TRBJ2-1,NA,TRBV7-2,NA,CASSLGGGDPRGIRQFF,TGTGCCAGCAGCTTAGGAGGGGGGGACCCCAGGGGAATACGGCAGTTCTTC
TRBJ1-2,once,TRBV7-6,NA,CASSLGAHRASNYGYTF,TGTGCCAGCAGCTTAGGGGCCCACAGGGCGTCGAACTATGGCTACACCTTC
TRBJ2-3,NA,TRBV6-1,TRBD2,CASSGGSLAGSDTQYF,TGTGCCAGCAGTGGAGGGTCGCTAGCGGGTTCAGATACGCAGTATTTT
TRBJ1-2,NA,TRBV7-9,NA,CASSLAGSLYGYTF,TGTGCCAGCAGCCTCGCCGGGAGCCTCTATGGCTACACCTTC
TRBJ1-2,NA,TRBV19,NA,CASSIIHAGVYGYTF,TGTGCCAGTAGTATAATCCACGCGGGGGTCTATGGCTACACCTTC
TRBJ1-2,NA,TRBV7-2,NA,CASNGWGLYGYTF,TGTGCCAGCAACGGGTGGGGGCTCTATGGCTACACCTTC
TRBJ2-3,NA,TRBV4-2,TRBD2,CASSHPSSGGSTDTQYF,TGTGCCAGCAGCCACCCCTCTAGCGGGGGTAGCACAGATACGCAGTATTTT
TRBJ1-6,NA,TRBV28,NA,CASSLWGPGPNSPLHF,TGTGCCAGCAGTTTATGGGGGCCAGGGCCTAATTCACCCCTCCACTTT
TRBJ2-5,few,TRBV6-1,TRBD2,CASSEPGLAGTKETQYF,TGTGCCAGCAGTGAACCGGGACTAGCGGGCACCAAAGAGACCCAGTACTTC
TRBJ1-4,NA,TRBV2,NA,CASSMEWEKLFF,TGTGCCAGCAGTATGGAGTGGGAAAAACTGTTTTTT
TRBJ2-7,NA,TRBV9,NA,CASSVDGISYEQYF,TGTGCCAGCAGCGTAGACGGGATATCCTACGAGCAGTACTTC
TRBJ2-7,NA,TRBV7-9,TRBD1,CASSSPGQGSDEQYF,TGTGCCAGCAGCTCCCCGGGACAGGGTTCCGACGAGCAGTACTTC
TRBJ1-1,NA,TRBV11-3,NA,CASSLKTQAFF,TGTGCCAGCAGCTTAAAAACTCAAGCTTTCTTT
TRBJ1-5,NA,TRBV10-3,NA,CAISESTGQPQHF,TGTGCCATCAGTGAGTCGACGGGTCAGCCCCAGCATTTT
TRBJ1-1,few,TRBV12-5,NA,CASGLVGGLNTEAFF,TGTGCTAGTGGTTTGGTCGGGGGTTTGAACACTGAAGCTTTCTTT
TRBJ1-4,NA,TRBV30,NA,CAWSKNTRRREKLFF,TGTGCCTGGAGCAAAAACACCCGAAGGAGAGAAAAACTGTTTTTT
TRBJ1-1,NA,TRBV6-6,TRBD1,CASSWDLQGTHTEAFF,TGTGCCAGCAGTTGGGATCTACAGGGGACTCACACTGAAGCTTTCTTT
TRBJ2-2,NA,TRBV27,TRBD2,CASAHPRLAGQGELFF,TGTGCCAGCGCCCACCCTCGACTAGCGGGACAGGGGGAGCTGTTTTTT
TRBJ2-7,NA,TRBV5-5,TRBD1,CASSPRDRELYEQYF,TGTGCCAGCAGCCCCCGGGACAGGGAACTCTACGAGCAGTACTTC
TRBJ2-5,NA,TRBV11-2,TRBD2,CASSSLAGGETQYF,TGTGCCAGCAGCTCCTTAGCGGGTGGAGAGACCCAGTACTTC
TRBJ1-6,few,TRBV30,TRBD1,CAWKTGGSNPLHF,TGTGCCTGGAAAACAGGGGGAAGTAATCCCCTCCACTTT
TRBJ2-4,NA,TRBV9,TRBD2,CASSVAGAAKNIQYF,TGTGCCAGCAGCGTCGCGGGAGCAGCCAAAAACATTCAGTACTTC
TRBJ1-1,NA,TRBV28,TRBD1,CATGQDKNTEAFF,TGTGCCACCGGACAGGATAAGAACACTGAAGCTTTCTTT
TRBJ2-5,NA,TRBV5-6,NA,CASGFWGDETQYF,TGTGCCAGCGGCTTCTGGGGGGACGAGACCCAGTACTTC
TRBJ1-1,NA,TRBV9,NA,CASNLGGGRRAFF,TGTGCCAGCAACTTAGGGGGAGGGAGGAGAGCTTTCTTT
TRBJ1-6,once,TRBV7-9,NA,CASSQLGQNNSPLHF,TGTGCCAGCAGCCAGCTTGGACAGAATAATTCACCCCTCCACTTT
TRBJ2-7,NA,TRBV7-8,NA,CASTSYSDSSYEQYF,TGTGCCAGCACATCATATAGCGATAGCTCCTACGAGCAGTACTTC
TRBJ1-1,NA,TRBV30,NA,CAWRKVSGGDTEAFF,TGTGCCTGGAGGAAAGTTTCGGGGGGGGACACTGAAGCTTTCTTT
TRBJ1-2,NA,TRBV5-5,TRBD1,CASSSTGGSYGYTF,TGTGCCAGCAGCTCAACAGGGGGTTCATATGGCTACACCTTC
TRBJ2-1,NA,TRBV7-3,NA,CASSRPGLYNEQFF,TGTGCCAGCAGCCGGCCGGGATTATACAATGAGCAGTTCTTC
TRBJ1-2,few,TRBV7-8,NA,CASSLELGGAGGYGYTF,TGTGCCAGCAGCTTGGAGCTTGGGGGCGCCGGAGGCTATGGCTACACCTTC